These T cell receptor beta chains were read from a single sample in a study of human T cells and chemical hapten exposure. TCRdb ran MiXCR on the RACE reads and lists one entry per CDR3 protein. The sample consists of around 42,000 distinct CDR3 sequences, 9.5% to 10% of them appearing once. The sequencing used whole blood, collected in connection with sensitization to the hapten diphenylcyclopropenone (DPC). The receptors originated from a woman between 25 and 40 years old with alopecia areata. Some clones in this sample may be carry-over from other donors' samples. Each CDR3 is given with its conserved first and last residue. Each record gives: V gene, CDR3 protein.

TRBV5-1 | CASSLDSSSSYEQYF
TRBV12-3/TRBV12-4 | CAPGTTDTQYF
TRBV28 | CASRTGGSYEQYF
TRBV19 | CASSLSWSSGNTIYF
TRBV7-2 | CASIISRGQSRDTDTQYF
TRBV6-5 | CASSSPGTLRTDTQYF
TRBV3-1 | CASSQETAGAYTGELFF
TRBV6-1 | CASSVLRLQETQYF
TRBV28 | CASSFRDSRYF
TRBV5-1 | CASTPGLAVGELFF
TRBV3-1 | CASSQAGGYGYTF
TRBV7-2 | CASSLGADQETQYF
TRBV4-3 | CASSQGGTGFCEQYF
TRBV7-2 | CASSLGTSGGQETQYF
TRBV20-1 | CSAKSRGYQETQYF
TRBV7-2 | CASSLVQGRTEAFF
TRBV5-5 | CASSPLGRDGPQHF
TRBV5-4 | CASSRTGERDTEAFF
TRBV7-3 | CASSLTAGSYEQYF
TRBV3-1 | CASSQGTGDSSSPLHF
TRBV12-3/TRBV12-4 | CASSLALTDSLNTEAFF
TRBV5-1 | CASSLDQGQGGEQYF
TRBV5-5 | CASRQEGRITGELFF
TRBV6-2/TRBV6-3 | CASSIRGAGANVLTF
TRBV5-4 | CASSLWLAGPRGETQYF
TRBV7-2 | CASSLAPGGDNGYTF
TRBV3-1 | CASSQVQQGAVNQPQHF
TRBV10-2 | CASSISKETQYF
TRBV5-1 | CASRQGPYNEQFF
TRBV20-1 | CSAPTEGGRGYTF
TRBV25-1 | CASSEPGTRRFETQYF
TRBV29-1 | CSVVKSYNEQFF
TRBV29-1 | CSLRAGEGETQYF
TRBV7-2 | CASSPPRTGYTF
TRBV28 | CATAGALGANVLTF
TRBV2 | CASSVPGPERYF
TRBV5-1 | CASSLGGGQYNEQFF
TRBV19 | CASRAVAGANVLTF
TRBV9 | CASSPRQASNTEAFF
TRBV29-1 | CSVELADSDGYTF
TRBV7-2 | CASSLSSNTQYF
TRBV14 | CASSQDTRIGYTF
TRBV29-1 | CSVRSRVAEQYF
TRBV2 | CASRVPRGLHYGYTF
TRBV5-1 | CASKSSTDSNSPLHF
TRBV7-2 | CASSSAGTDLYEQYF
TRBV19 | CATGHSLQETQYF
TRBV5-1 | CASSQDGRGDEKLFF
TRBV19 | CASSIGGRNEQFF
TRBV4-2 | CASSHSRTGANTIYF
TRBV19 | CASKSGAEAFF
TRBV5-1 | CASSQRPGQGRGNTIYF
TRBV12-3/TRBV12-4 | CASTRDRHNEQFF
TRBV19 | CASSPRTGNSYEQYF
TRBV4-3 | CASSQGAGIEQFF